This T cell receptor beta chain was sequenced during a study of T cells in Graves' hyperthyroidism and ophthalmopathy. Study-level background: Once the initial diagnosis was made, peripheral blood was obtained before any treatment.

Germline loops: CDR1 LGHDT, CDR2 YNNKEL (reference sequence). The CDR3 is 15 residues long. With 4 bases removed from V and 0 bases from J, the gap between germline ends came to 10 bases. Concerning this clonotype: Its matching antigen is unknown.

Study-level findings and limits: The model identified upcoming ophthalmopathy a median approximately six months ahead of onset.

TCR beta CDR3 sequences were amplified from RNA transcripts. The study used the HTBI primer set for a first-round RT-PCR of the TCR CDR3. Each CDR3 protein gets one entry after TCRdb re-called the multiplex PCR reads with MiXCR. The table lists around 600,000 distinct CDR3 sequences, roughly 14% of them singletons. This receptor was taken from a young woman with Graves' hyperthyroidism. The chain is built from TRBV3-1 and TRBJ2-1; D not certain. The material sequenced was blood. CDR3 region: CASSRRVYSYNEQFF. The CDR3 nucleotides are TGTGCCAGCAGCCGCCGGGTCTACTCCTACAATGAGCAGTTCTTC.